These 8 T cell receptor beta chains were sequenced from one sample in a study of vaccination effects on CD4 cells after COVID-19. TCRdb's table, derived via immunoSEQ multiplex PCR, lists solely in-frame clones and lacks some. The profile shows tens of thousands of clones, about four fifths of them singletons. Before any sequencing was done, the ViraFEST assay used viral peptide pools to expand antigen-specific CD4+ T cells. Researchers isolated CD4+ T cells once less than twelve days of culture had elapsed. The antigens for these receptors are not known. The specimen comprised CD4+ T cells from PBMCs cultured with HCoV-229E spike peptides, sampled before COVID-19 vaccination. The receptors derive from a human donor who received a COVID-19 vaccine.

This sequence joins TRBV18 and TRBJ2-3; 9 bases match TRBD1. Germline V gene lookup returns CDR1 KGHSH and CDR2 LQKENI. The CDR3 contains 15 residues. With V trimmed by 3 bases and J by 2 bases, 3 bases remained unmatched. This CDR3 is CASSPDRGFTDTQYF. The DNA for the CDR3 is TGTGCCAGCTCACCTGACAGGGGGTTCACAGATACGCAGTATTTT.

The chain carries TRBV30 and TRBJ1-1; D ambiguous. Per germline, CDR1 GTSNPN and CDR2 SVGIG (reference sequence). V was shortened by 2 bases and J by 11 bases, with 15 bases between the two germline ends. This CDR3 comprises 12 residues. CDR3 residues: CAWSTPGRRAFF. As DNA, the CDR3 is TGTGCCTGGAGTACCCCGGGCAGGAGGGCTTTCTTT.

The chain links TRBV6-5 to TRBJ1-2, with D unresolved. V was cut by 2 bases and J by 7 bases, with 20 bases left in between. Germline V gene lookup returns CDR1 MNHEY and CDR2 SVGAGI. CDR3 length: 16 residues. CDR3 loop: CASSYDWETVTSGYTF. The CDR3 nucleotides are TGTGCCAGCAGTTACGATTGGGAAACCGTAACTTCTGGCTACACCTTC.

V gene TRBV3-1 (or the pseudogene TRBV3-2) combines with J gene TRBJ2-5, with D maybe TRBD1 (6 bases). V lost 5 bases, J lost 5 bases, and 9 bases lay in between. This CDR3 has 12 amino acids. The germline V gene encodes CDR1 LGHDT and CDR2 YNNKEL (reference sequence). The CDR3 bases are TGTGCCAGCAGCGGGACAAGGGAGACCCAGTACTTC. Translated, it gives CASSGTRETQYF.

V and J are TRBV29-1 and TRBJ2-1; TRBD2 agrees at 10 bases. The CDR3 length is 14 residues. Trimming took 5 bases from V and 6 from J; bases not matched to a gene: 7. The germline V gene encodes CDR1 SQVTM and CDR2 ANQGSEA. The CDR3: CSVTLAGSPNEQFF. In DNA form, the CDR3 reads TGCAGCGTTACACTAGCGGGGTCCCCCAATGAGCAGTTCTTC.

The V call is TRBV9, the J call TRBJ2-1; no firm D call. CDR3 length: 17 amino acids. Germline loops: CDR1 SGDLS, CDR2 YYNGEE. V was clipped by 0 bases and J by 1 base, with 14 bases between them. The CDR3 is CASSVETRFRSYNEQFF. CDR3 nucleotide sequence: TGTGCCAGCAGCGTAGAAACCCGCTTTAGATCCTACAATGAGCAGTTCTTC.

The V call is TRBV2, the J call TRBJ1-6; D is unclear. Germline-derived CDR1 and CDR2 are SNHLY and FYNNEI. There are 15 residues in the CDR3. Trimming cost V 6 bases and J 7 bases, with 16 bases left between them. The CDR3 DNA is TGTGCCAGCAGCTACAGAGGTCTGAGGAATTCACCCCTCCACTTT. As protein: CASSYRGLRNSPLHF.

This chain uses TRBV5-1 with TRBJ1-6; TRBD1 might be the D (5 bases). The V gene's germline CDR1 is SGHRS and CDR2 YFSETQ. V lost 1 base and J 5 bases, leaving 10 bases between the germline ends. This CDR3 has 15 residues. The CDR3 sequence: CASSLFDSHNSPLHF. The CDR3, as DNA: TGCGCCAGCAGCTTGTTTGACAGCCATAATTCACCCCTCCACTTT.